One sample yielded the 30 T cell receptor beta chains listed below, sequenced in a study of Graves' ophthalmopathy and Graves' hyperthyroidism. Transcripts of RNA were the source for amplifying TCR beta CDR3 regions. First-round RT-PCR with HTBI primers preceded a second-round multiplex PCR. TCRdb called the multiplex PCR reads again in MiXCR, with one record for every CDR3 protein. The sample includes around 1,200,000 distinct CDR3 sequences, about 35% of them seen just once. What was sequenced was peripheral blood or thyroid tissue (not recorded which). The receptors were sampled from an adult man with Graves' hyperthyroidism.

The sample holds many counts of this clonotype. The rearrangement uses TRBV19 and TRBJ1-2; D may be TRBD1 (6 bases). The V gene lost 6 bases and the J gene lost 6 bases, with 8 bases spanning the gap. The CDR3 sequence is 11 residues long. Germline lookup yields CDR1 LNHDA and CDR2 SQIVND (reference sequence). In DNA form, the CDR3 reads TGTGCCAGTAGGCAGGGGAATGGCTACACCTTC. Its protein is CASRQGNGYTF.

This clonotype was seen repeatedly, ten times or more. The V gene is TRBV7-6, the J gene TRBJ2-7; possibly TRBD1 for D (5 bases). The V gene lost 5 bases and the J gene lost 3 bases, with 14 bases spanning the gap. Germline V gene lookup returns CDR1 SGHVS and CDR2 FNYEAQ. The CDR3 consists of 14 residues. This chain's CDR3 is CASSPGAADYEQYF. The CDR3, as DNA: TGTGCCAGCAGCCCTGGGGCGGCAGACTACGAGCAGTACTTC.

To note about this clonotype: As the CDR3 is not closed by the conserved phenylalanine or tryptophan, this likely results from a read error. The gene calls are TRBV7-9 and TRBJ2-7; the D is unclear. This CDR3 region has 14 residues. Trimming pared 1 base from V and 1 base from J, leaving 8 bases between. Looked up from germline, CDR1 is SEHNR and CDR2 is FQNEAQ (reference sequence). DNA of the CDR3: TGTGCCAGCAGCTTAGGTGACGGGTCCTACGAGCAGTACCTC. Its translation is CASSLGDGSYEQYL.

The chain uses TRBV7-8 and TRBJ1-5; 8 bases align to TRBD1. Germline V gene sequence: CDR1 SGHVS, CDR2 FQNEAQ. The CDR3 contains 16 residues. The V gene end was trimmed by 5 bases and the J gene end by 9 bases; junction bases not matched to a gene: 15. The CDR3 loop is CASSPRRQGPGWPQHF. The CDR3 region has the DNA TGTGCCAGCAGCCCACGGCGACAGGGGCCTGGATGGCCCCAGCATTTT.

In its sample, this clonotype was seen many times. The chain is built from TRBV11-2 and TRBJ2-5; the match to TRBD2 covers 7 bases. V lost 3 bases to trimming and J lost 4 bases; unmatched junction nucleotides: 14. CDR3 size: 17 residues. Germline loops: CDR1 SGHAT, CDR2 FQNNGV. The CDR3 sequence is CASSFARSRLAPETQYF. The DNA of the CDR3 is TGTGCCAGCAGCTTTGCCCGCTCAAGACTAGCCCCAGAGACCCAGTACTTC.

Remarks on this clonotype: One base away lies a much larger clone, so this may be a sequencing read error. V usage is TRBV7-2 and J usage is TRBJ2-7; TRBD1 matches at 9 bases. V lost 4 bases and J lost 2; bases outside the gene matches: 3. Germline V gives CDR1 SGHTA, CDR2 FQGNSA. CDR3 length: 14 residues. For the CDR3, the DNA is TGTGCCAGCAGCTGGGACAGGGTTCCCTACGAGCAGTACTTC. This gives the protein CASSWDRVPYEQYF.

V gene TRBV2 combines with J gene TRBJ2-7; D is uncertain. The CDR3 loop spans 12 amino acids. Germline lookup yields CDR1 SNHLY and CDR2 FYNNEI. V lost 5 bases and J 5 bases, leaving 10 bases between the germline ends. CDR3 amino acids: CASSLAYNEQYF. In DNA, the CDR3 is TGTGCCAGCAGTTTGGCGTACAACGAGCAGTACTTC.

V usage is TRBV27 and J usage is TRBJ2-5, with TRBD1 identical over 10 bases. J was trimmed by 5 bases and V by 7 bases; bases with no gene match: 10. The CDR3 is 15 amino acids. Germline V gene data show CDR1 as MNHEY and CDR2 as SMNVEV (reference sequence). The CDR3 region has the DNA TGTGCCAGCAATCGAGTGGGGACAGGGGTGGAGACCCAGTACTTC. Protein sequence: CASNRVGTGVETQYF.

A note on this clonotype: A read error may be the cause here, since a much bigger clone is one base away. V and J are TRBV6-5 and TRBJ2-2; 7 bases are a match to TRBD1. Germline CDR1 reads MNHEY; CDR2 reads SVGAGI. There are 15 residues in the CDR3. The J segment lost 4 bases and the V segment lost 2 bases, leaving 4 bases of the junction unmatched. CDR3 residues: CASSYDRASTGELFF. For the CDR3, the DNA is TGTGCCAGCAGTTACGACAGGGCGAGCACCGGGGAGCTGTTTTTT.

The table lists this clonotype with a few counts. The chain uses TRBV20-1 and TRBJ2-5, with 7 bases matching TRBD2. The V segment lost 6 bases and the J segment 5 bases; nucleotides outside the gene matches: 15. CDR3 size: 15 residues. The germline V gene has CDR1 DFQATT and CDR2 SNEGSKA (reference sequence). The CDR3 sequence: CSAPHLAALTETQYF. The CDR3 DNA reads TGCAGTGCACCTCATCTAGCGGCCCTGACGGAGACCCAGTACTTC.

This clonotype has more than one count but fewer than ten. The chain recombines TRBV10-3 with TRBJ2-6; no clear D. Germline V lookup: CDR1 ENHRY, CDR2 SYGVKD. The CDR3 is made up of 12 amino acids. Trimming pared 6 bases from V and 8 bases from J, leaving 8 bases between. In nucleotides, the CDR3 is TGTGCCATCAGACCGGGCACCAACGTCCTGACTTTC. Translating it yields CAIRPGTNVLTF.

As to this clonotype: Lacking the conserved final phenylalanine or tryptophan, this CDR3 likely reflects a read error. The limits of the CDR3 on the DNA are not certain, so only TCRdb's listed CDR3 is given. The chain is built from TRBV5-1 and TRBJ2-5. The CDR3 length equals 8 residues, ends included. CDR1 is SGHRS, CDR2 YFSETQ, per germline. The CDR3 spells CASSDPET.

This clonotype has a count of ten or more. This chain connects TRBV2 to TRBJ2-2; D remains unclear. The ends were cut back, 7 bases at V and 2 bases at J, with 11 bases in the middle. The CDR3 extends over 14 amino acids. The germline gives CDR1 SNHLY, CDR2 FYNNEI. The CDR3: CASTGQTNTGELFF. Here the CDR3 DNA reads TGTGCCAGCACTGGGCAGACAAACACCGGGGAGCTGTTTTTT. Looking up the rest from reference TRBV2 and TRBJ2-2 gives the full variable domain: EPEVTQTPSHQVTQMGQEVILRCVPISNHLYFYWYRQILGQKVEFLVSFYNNEISEKSEIFDDQFSVERPDGSNFTLKIRSTKLEDSAMYFCASTGQTNTGELFFGEGSRLTVL.

The chain couples TRBV10-3 to TRBJ1-2; D unclear. Germline assignment: CDR1 ENHRY and CDR2 SYGVKD. Trimming shortened V by 2 bases and J by 8 bases, and 9 bases separated the two germline ends. There are 12 residues in the CDR3. The CDR3 reads CAISEGLGGYTF. The DNA of the CDR3 is TGTGCCATCAGTGAGGGGTTAGGAGGCTACACCTTC.

Comment on this clonotype: The germline gene is not matched at one end of the junction; a read error may be the cause. The chain uses TRBV14 and TRBJ1-2, with a weak D call TRBD1 (5 bases). Germline V gene sequence: CDR1 SGHDN, CDR2 FVKESK. CDR3 length equals 16 residues. Written as DNA, the CDR3 is TGCGCCAGCAGCCAAGACCAGGTTGCGGGGGGCTATGGCTACACCTTC. Its translation is CASSQDQVAGGYGYTF. The full variable domain, its missing parts supplied by reference TRBV14 and TRBJ1-2, is EAGVTQFPSHSVIEKGQTVTLRCDPISGHDNLYWYRRVMGKEIKFLLHFVKESKQDESGMPNNRFLAERTGGTYSTLKVQPAELEDSGVYFCASSQDQVAGGYGYTFGSGTRLTVV.

V gene TRBV7-8 combines with J gene TRBJ2-7; D assignment may be TRBD1 or TRBD2 (5 bases each). The CDR3 contains 15 residues. Between the trimmed V and J ends, which lost 6 bases and 5 bases, there was a span of 20 bases. The V gene's germline CDR1 is SGHVS and CDR2 FQNEAQ. CDR3 nucleotides: TGTGCCAGCAGTTTTTTTGGGGGTGGGTCTGACGAGCAGTACTTC. It specifies CASSFFGGGSDEQYF.

In this sample, this clonotype turned up many times. This chain joins TRBV25-1 and TRBJ1-1; unclear D gene. The germline V gene encodes CDR1 MGHDK and CDR2 SYGVNS. The CDR3 has 15 residues. The ends were cut back, 1 base at V and 0 bases at J, with 9 bases in the middle. CDR3 region: CASSESKGLNTEAFF. CDR3 DNA sequence: TGTGCCAGCAGTGAATCAAAGGGTTTGAACACTGAAGCTTTCTTT.

This clonotype has just a few counts. Its ends do not fully match the called genes, so a read error is possible. The chain uses TRBV20-1 and TRBJ1-2; D not resolved. Looked up from germline, CDR1 is DFQATT and CDR2 is SNEGSKA (reference sequence). This CDR3 spans 14 amino acids. CDR3 DNA: TGCAGTGCAAGAGACATTTCCCGAGACTATGGCTACACCTTC. It translates to CSARDISRDYGYTF.

The chain uses TRBV3-1 and TRBJ1-1; no firm D call. The V end was cut by 0 bases, the J end by 1 base, with 9 bases between. Germline V gene sequence: CDR1 LGHDT, CDR2 YNNKEL (reference sequence). The CDR3 sequence is 15 residues long. The CDR3 sequence is CASSQDPGRNTEAFF. DNA for the CDR3: TGTGCCAGCAGCCAAGATCCGGGTCGGAACACTGAAGCTTTCTTT.

This clonotype was detected many times. The rearrangement uses TRBV29-1 and TRBJ2-5; D is uncertain. V was trimmed by 0 bases and J by 3 bases, leaving 11 bases between them. This CDR3 spans 14 amino acids. The germline V gene encodes CDR1 SQVTM and CDR2 ANQGSEA. The CDR3 sequence: CSVEDLGIKETQYF. In DNA form, the CDR3 reads TGCAGCGTTGAAGATCTAGGGATAAAAGAGACCCAGTACTTC.

In its sample, this clonotype was seen many times. V and J are TRBV13 and TRBJ1-1; TRBD1 aligns across 7 bases. CDR3 length: 13 amino acids. Trimming took 4 bases from V and 7 from J; bases not matched to a gene: 6. CDR1 and CDR2 (germline): PRHDT, FYEKMQ (reference sequence). The CDR3 region has the DNA TGTGCCAGCAGCTCTAGCGGACAGGATGAAGCTTTCTTT. Protein sequence: CASSSSGQDEAFF. Full variable domain (outside the CDR3, taken from reference TRBV13 and TRBJ1-1): AAGVIQSPRHLIKEKRETATLKCYPIPRHDTVYWYQQGPGQDPQFLISFYEKMQSDKGSIPDRFSAQQFSDYHSELNMSSLELGDSALYFCASSSSGQDEAFFGQGTRLTVV.

The rearrangement uses TRBV7-9 and TRBJ1-2, with 9 bases matching TRBD1. Trimming took 7 bases from V and 8 from J; bases not matched to a gene: 8. The germline CDR1 and CDR2 sequences are SEHNR and FQNEAQ (reference sequence). CDR3 length: 13 amino acids. CDR3 loop: CASTGDRAQGYTF. The CDR3 nucleotides read TGTGCCAGCACCGGGGACAGGGCTCAAGGCTACACCTTC.

The gene calls are TRBV7-9 and TRBJ2-6; 7 bases are shared with TRBD2. Trimming cost V 5 bases and J 4 bases; bases outside gene matches: 2. The CDR3 is 14 amino acids. CDR1 is SEHNR and CDR2 is FQNEAQ in the germline V gene (reference sequence). The CDR3 protein is CASSRGDGANVLTF. CDR3 in DNA: TGTGCCAGCAGCCGGGGGGACGGGGCCAACGTCCTGACTTTC.

The V gene is TRBV12-3 or TRBV12-4, the J gene TRBJ1-4; tentatively, D is TRBD1 (6 bases). The length of the CDR3 is 14 residues. Trimming removed 7 bases from V and 8 bases from J, with 17 bases in between. CDR3: CASTRTVNSEKLFF. For the CDR3, the DNA is TGTGCCAGCACCCGGACAGTAAATAGCGAAAAACTGTTTTTT.

The chain combines TRBV7-2 with TRBJ1-2; 9 bases agree with TRBD1. In germline, CDR1 is SGHTA, CDR2 FQGNSA. Trimming took 11 bases from V and 5 from J; bases not matched to a gene: 9. The CDR3 is made up of 13 amino acids. The CDR3 DNA sequence: TGTGCCTGGGAGACAGGGGGATCTTATGGCTACACCTTC. It translates to CAWETGGSYGYTF.

This clonotype was detected many times. The chain links TRBV2 to TRBJ1-5; 9 nucleotides align to TRBD1. This CDR3 contains 15 residues. V lost 6 bases to trimming and J lost 4 bases; unmatched junction nucleotides: 7. CDR1 and CDR2 from the germline V gene are SNHLY and FYNNEI. CDR3 nucleotide sequence: TGTGCCAGCAGGCAGGGACAGGGCGGTAATCAGCCCCAGCATTTT. Encoded protein: CASRQGQGGNQPQHF.

This clonotype has more than one count but fewer than ten. The chain combines TRBV20-1 with TRBJ1-2, with 8 bases lining up with TRBD1. CDR1 DFQATT and CDR2 SNEGSKA come from the germline V gene (reference sequence). The CDR3 is 13 amino acids. V gave up 3 bases and J gave up 3 bases; unmatched junction bases: 3. This CDR3 reads CSARDREDYGYTF. The CDR3 DNA follows: TGCAGTGCTAGGGACAGGGAGGACTATGGCTACACCTTC.

This clonotype was seen ten or more times. The chain recombines TRBV5-1 with TRBJ2-7; 7 nucleotides align to TRBD1. V shed 4 bases, J shed 0 bases, and the junction held 4 bases outside the gene matches. Germline CDR1 and CDR2: SGHRS and YFSETQ. The CDR3 runs 14 residues. The CDR3 is CASSTRGSSYEQYF. The CDR3 DNA is TGCGCCAGCAGCACCAGGGGGAGCTCCTACGAGCAGTACTTC. Variable domain in full (rest from reference TRBV5-1 and TRBJ2-7): KAGVTQTPRYLIKTRGQQVTLSCSPISGHRSVSWYQQTPGQGLQFLFEYFSETQRNKGNFPGRFSGRQFSNSRSEMNVSTLELGDSALYLCASSTRGSSYEQYFGPGTRLTVT.

There are a few counts of this clonotype. CDR3 protein: CASSFWGIGLSEQYF. CDR3 nucleotide sequence: TGTGCCAGCAGTTTCTGGGGGATCGGTTTAAGCGAGCAGTACTTC. The V and J genes are TRBV12-3 or TRBV12-4 and TRBJ2-7, with D perhaps matching TRBD1 or TRBD2 (5 bases each). The V and J ends lost 3 bases and 6 bases respectively, with 18 bases between them. The CDR3 has 15 residues.

This chain connects TRBV7-9 to TRBJ1-2; 8 bases agree with TRBD1. Germline V gene sequence: CDR1 SEHNR, CDR2 FQNEAQ (reference sequence). The CDR3 covers 19 residues. The V segment lost 2 bases and the J segment 3 bases; nucleotides outside the gene matches: 17. As DNA, the CDR3 is TGTGCCAGCAGCTTAAGCCAGGGGGCCCTCAGGGCGGGTCACTATGGCTACACCTTC. Translating gives CASSLSQGALRAGHYGYTF.